Each of the 15 T cell receptor beta chains below was sequenced from the same sample in a study of blood T cell repertoires in COVID-19. Using immunoSEQ multiplex PCR, the repertoire was profiled, and TCRdb retains in-frame clones only, with some absent. The sample lists roughly 250,000 clones, about 88% occurring once. Material for sequencing was peripheral blood. Every receptor here comes from a man between 60 and 75 years old who had recovered from COVID-19.

This rearrangement joins TRBV15 to TRBJ1-5, with TRBD1 matching 8 bases. This CDR3 has 15 amino acids. The J segment lost 1 base and the V segment lost 4 bases, leaving 3 bases of the junction unmatched. The germline CDR1 and CDR2 sequences are LNHNV and YYDKDF (reference sequence). The DNA for the CDR3 is TGTGCCACCAGCATGAGGACAGGGAGCAATCAGCCCCAGCATTTT. It encodes CATSMRTGSNQPQHF.

The chain is built from TRBV19 and TRBJ1-2, with TRBD1 matching 11 bases. Germline V gene data show CDR1 as LNHDA and CDR2 as SQIVND (reference sequence). With V trimmed by 4 bases and J by 4 bases, 11 bases remained unmatched. This CDR3 is 17 amino acids long. CDR3 protein: CASSTADRGRPFYGYTF. The CDR3 DNA is TGTGCCAGTAGTACGGCGGACAGGGGGCGTCCTTTCTATGGCTACACCTTC.

The rearrangement joins TRBV18 to TRBJ1-4; 7 nucleotides match TRBD1. This CDR3 spans 13 amino acids. From germline, CDR1 is KGHSH and CDR2 LQKENI. J gave up 7 bases and V 6 bases, and 5 bases lay outside the gene matches. The CDR3 nucleotides read TGTGCCAGCTCGCTAGGGGGCTTTGAAAAACTGTTTTTT. Encoded protein: CASSLGGFEKLFF.

This clone showed up just once. V and J are TRBV18 and TRBJ2-1, with D perhaps TRBD2 (5 bases). The CDR3 contains 15 residues. Trimming shortened V by 2 bases and J by 5 bases, and 13 bases separated the two germline ends. Germline CDR1 KGHSH, CDR2 LQKENI. This CDR3 reads CASSPETTLHNEQFF. CDR3 in DNA: TGTGCCAGCTCACCAGAGACTACGCTTCACAATGAGCAGTTCTTC.

Comment on this clone: This sample also contains other DNA sequences that code for the same CDR3. V and J are TRBV3-1 (or the pseudogene TRBV3-2) and TRBJ1-1; D is perhaps TRBD1 (6 bases). The CDR3 is made up of 14 amino acids. Per the germline V gene, CDR1 is LGHDT and CDR2 is YNNKEL (reference sequence). V lost 1 base to trimming and J lost 0 bases, with 6 bases between them. For the CDR3, the DNA is TGTGCCAGCAGCCAAGGGACAGTGAACACTGAAGCTTTCTTT. This translates into CASSQGTVNTEAFF.

The chain employs TRBV28 and TRBJ1-4; 7 positions match TRBD1. Losses at the gene ends were 6 bases for V and 2 bases for J; bases not matched to a gene: 6. Germline assignment: CDR1 MDHEN and CDR2 SYDVKM. This CDR3 region has 15 residues. CDR3 protein: CASRLTGATNEKLFF. The CDR3 nucleotides read TGTGCCAGCAGATTAACAGGGGCCACTAATGAAAAACTGTTTTTT.

The chain combines TRBV30 with TRBJ1-3, with a possible D match to TRBD1 (5 bases). The CDR3 consists of 15 residues. Germline lookup yields CDR1 GTSNPN and CDR2 SVGIG (reference sequence). V was shortened by 1 base and J by 4 bases, with 14 bases between the two germline ends. CDR3 residues: CAWSGGRLGGNTIYF. CDR3 nucleotides: TGTGCCTGGAGTGGGGGCAGGCTGGGGGGAAACACCATATATTTT.

This chain links TRBV6-6 with TRBJ1-2; D possibly corresponds to TRBD1 (5 bases). The germline CDR1 and CDR2 sequences are MNHNY and SVGAGI (reference sequence). CDR3 length: 13 residues. V was shortened by 5 bases and J by 8 bases, with 15 bases between the two germline ends. CDR3 amino acids: CASSRDSIGGYTF. As DNA, the CDR3 is TGTGCCAGCAGTCGCGACAGTATCGGAGGCTACACCTTC.

This clone was recorded only once. This chain joins TRBV5-1 and TRBJ2-5; no definite D call. The germline CDR1 and CDR2 sequences are SGHRS and YFSETQ. The V end was cut by 0 bases, the J end by 5 bases, with 8 bases between. The CDR3 runs to 13 residues. As DNA, the CDR3 is TGCGCCAGCAGCTTGGTTAGTCTGGAGACCCAGTACTTC. This gives the protein CASSLVSLETQYF.

V gene TRBV7-2 combines with J gene TRBJ2-1; TRBD2 might be the D (6 bases). The V and J ends lost 5 bases and 7 bases respectively, with 15 bases between them. The germline V gene encodes CDR1 SGHTA and CDR2 FQGNSA. This CDR3 has 14 residues. In DNA, the CDR3 is TGTGCCAGCAGCCCGTATAGGAGGGGAAATGAGCAGTTCTTC. Its translation is CASSPYRRGNEQFF.

The chain carries TRBV5-5 and TRBJ1-1; TRBD1 agrees at 10 bases. The germline V gene has CDR1 SGHKS and CDR2 YYEKEE (reference sequence). V gave up 4 bases and J gave up 5 bases; unmatched junction bases: 11. The CDR3 sequence is 16 residues long. CDR3 in amino acids: CASSVGQGVGLTEAFF. The CDR3 DNA sequence: TGTGCCAGCAGCGTAGGACAGGGGGTAGGGTTAACTGAAGCTTTCTTT. Using reference TRBV5-5 and TRBJ1-1 for the parts outside the CDR3, the full variable domain is DAGVTQSPTHLIKTRGQQVTLRCSPISGHKSVSWYQQVLGQGPQFIFQYYEKEERGRGNFPDRFSARQFPNYSSELNVNALLLGDSALYLCASSVGQGVGLTEAFFGQGTRLTVV.

This chain uses TRBV11-2 with TRBJ1-2; no clear D. Germline CDR1 SGHAT, CDR2 FQNNGV. The CDR3 is 16 amino acids. The ends were cut back, 2 bases at V and 4 bases at J, with 17 bases in the middle. The CDR3 region has the DNA TGTGCCAGCAGCTTAATTGGTGGACCGAGCGGCTATGGCTACACCTTC. It is translated as CASSLIGGPSGYGYTF.

V is TRBV3-1 (or the pseudogene TRBV3-2) and J is TRBJ2-3; 8 bases line up with TRBD2. CDR3 length: 14 amino acids. Per the germline V gene, CDR1 is LGHDT and CDR2 is YNNKEL (reference sequence). V trimming: 5 bases; J trimming: 5 bases; junction bases outside the gene matches: 6. The CDR3 region is CASSSPREGDTQYF. In nucleotides, the CDR3 is TGTGCCAGCAGCTCCCCTCGGGAGGGAGATACGCAGTATTTT.

The V call is TRBV6-5, the J call TRBJ2-1; 9 bases are a match to TRBD2. Germline values: CDR1 MNHEY, CDR2 SVGAGI. V was pared by 7 bases and J by 2 bases, with 3 bases of the junction left unmatched. The CDR3 loop spans 14 amino acids. The CDR3 reads CASIQRGAYNEQFF. As DNA, the CDR3 is TGTGCCAGCATCCAGCGGGGGGCCTACAATGAGCAGTTCTTC.

V is TRBV27 and J is TRBJ2-2; 7 nucleotides agree with TRBD2. Losses at the gene ends were 4 bases for V and 3 bases for J; bases not matched to a gene: 8. The CDR3 contains 16 residues. Germline V CDR1 and CDR2: MNHEY, SMNVEV (reference sequence). The CDR3 protein is CASSSRWLADTGELFF. The CDR3 DNA is TGTGCCAGCAGTTCCCGTTGGCTAGCGGACACCGGGGAGCTGTTTTTT.